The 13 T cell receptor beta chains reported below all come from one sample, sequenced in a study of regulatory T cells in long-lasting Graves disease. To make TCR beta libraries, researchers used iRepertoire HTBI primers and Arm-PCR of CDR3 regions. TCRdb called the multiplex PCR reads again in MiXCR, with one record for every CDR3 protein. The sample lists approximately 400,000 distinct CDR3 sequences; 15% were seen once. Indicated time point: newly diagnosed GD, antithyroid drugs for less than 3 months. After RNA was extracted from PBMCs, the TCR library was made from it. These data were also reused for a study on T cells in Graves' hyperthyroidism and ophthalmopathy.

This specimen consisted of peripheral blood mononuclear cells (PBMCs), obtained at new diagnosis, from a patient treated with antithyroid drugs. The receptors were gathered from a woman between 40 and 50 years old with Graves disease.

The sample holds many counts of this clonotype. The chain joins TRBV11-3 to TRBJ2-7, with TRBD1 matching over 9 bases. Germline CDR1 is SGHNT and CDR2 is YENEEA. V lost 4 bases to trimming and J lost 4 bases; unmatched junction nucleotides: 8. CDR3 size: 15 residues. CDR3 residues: CASSYPGQGGYEQYF. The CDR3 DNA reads TGTGCCAGCAGCTATCCGGGACAGGGTGGGTACGAGCAGTACTTC.

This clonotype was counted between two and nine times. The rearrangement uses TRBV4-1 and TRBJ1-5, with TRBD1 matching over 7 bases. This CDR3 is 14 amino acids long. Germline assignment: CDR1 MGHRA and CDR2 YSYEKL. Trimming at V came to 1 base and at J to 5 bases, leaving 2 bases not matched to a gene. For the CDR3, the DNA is TGCGCCAGCAGCCAAGGACAGGGTTATCAGCCCCAGCATTTT. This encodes CASSQGQGYQPQHF.

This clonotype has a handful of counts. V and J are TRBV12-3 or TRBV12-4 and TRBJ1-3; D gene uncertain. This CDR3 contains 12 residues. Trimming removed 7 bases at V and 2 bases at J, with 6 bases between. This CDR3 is CASNRAGNTIYF. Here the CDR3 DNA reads TGTGCCAGCAACCGAGCTGGAAACACCATATATTTT.

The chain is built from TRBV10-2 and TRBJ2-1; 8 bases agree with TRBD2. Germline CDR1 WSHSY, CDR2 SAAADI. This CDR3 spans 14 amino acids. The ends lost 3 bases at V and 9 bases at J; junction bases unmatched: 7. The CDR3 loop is CASSDRAGVTEQFF. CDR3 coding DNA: TGCGCCAGCAGTGATCGAGCGGGAGTCACTGAGCAGTTCTTC.

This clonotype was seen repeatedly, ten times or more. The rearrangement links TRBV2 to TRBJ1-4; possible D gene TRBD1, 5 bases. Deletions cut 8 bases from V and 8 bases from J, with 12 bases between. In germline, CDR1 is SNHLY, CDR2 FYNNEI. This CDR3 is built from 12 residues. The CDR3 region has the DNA TGTGCCAGCGGTGCCGAGGGGGAAAAACTGTTTTTT. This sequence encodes CASGAEGEKLFF.

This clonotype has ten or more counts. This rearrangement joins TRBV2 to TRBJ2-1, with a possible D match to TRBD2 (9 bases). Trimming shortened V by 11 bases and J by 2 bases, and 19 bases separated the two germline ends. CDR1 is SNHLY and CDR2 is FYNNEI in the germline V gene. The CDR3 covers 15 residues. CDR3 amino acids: CASQGAGGPYNEQFF. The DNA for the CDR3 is TGTGCCTCCCAGGGGGCGGGAGGGCCCTACAATGAGCAGTTCTTC.

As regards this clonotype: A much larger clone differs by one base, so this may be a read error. The CDR3, as DNA: TGTGCCAGCAGGTTACAGGGACTTGGCGGCGAGGCCCAGTACTTC. It is translated as CASRLQGLGGEAQYF. The chain couples TRBV6-1 to TRBJ2-1; D could derive from TRBD1 or TRBD2 (6 bases each). The DNA matches TRBJ2-5 better at its end, which makes the J call doubtful. The CDR3 runs to 15 residues. Germline CDR1 and CDR2: MNHNS and SASEGT.

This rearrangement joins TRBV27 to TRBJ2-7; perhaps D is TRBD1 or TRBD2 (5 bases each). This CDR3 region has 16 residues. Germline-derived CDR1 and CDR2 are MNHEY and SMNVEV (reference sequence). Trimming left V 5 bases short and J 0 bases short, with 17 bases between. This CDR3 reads CASSPGAGPSSYEQYF. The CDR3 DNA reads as TGTGCCAGCAGTCCTGGGGCGGGCCCTAGCTCCTACGAGCAGTACTTC.

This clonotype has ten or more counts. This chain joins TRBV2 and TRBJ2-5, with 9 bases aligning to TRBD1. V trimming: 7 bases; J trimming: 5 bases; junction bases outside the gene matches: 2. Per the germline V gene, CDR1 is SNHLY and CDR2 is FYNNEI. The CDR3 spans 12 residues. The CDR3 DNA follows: TGTGCCAGCACCGACAGGGGGGAGACCCAGTACTTC. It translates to CASTDRGETQYF.

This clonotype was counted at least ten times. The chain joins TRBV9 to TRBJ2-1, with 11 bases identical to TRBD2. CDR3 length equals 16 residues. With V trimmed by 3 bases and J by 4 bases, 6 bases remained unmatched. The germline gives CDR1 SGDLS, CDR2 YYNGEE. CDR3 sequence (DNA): TGTGCCAGCAGCGAAGAGGGACTAGCGGAATACAATGAGCAGTTCTTC. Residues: CASSEEGLAEYNEQFF.

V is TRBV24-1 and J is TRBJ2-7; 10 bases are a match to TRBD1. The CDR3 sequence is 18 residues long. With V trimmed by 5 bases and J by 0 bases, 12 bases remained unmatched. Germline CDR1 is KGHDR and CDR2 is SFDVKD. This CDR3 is CATSGPTPGQGNSYEQYF. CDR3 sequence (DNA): TGTGCCACCAGTGGCCCCACTCCGGGACAGGGGAACTCCTACGAGCAGTACTTC.

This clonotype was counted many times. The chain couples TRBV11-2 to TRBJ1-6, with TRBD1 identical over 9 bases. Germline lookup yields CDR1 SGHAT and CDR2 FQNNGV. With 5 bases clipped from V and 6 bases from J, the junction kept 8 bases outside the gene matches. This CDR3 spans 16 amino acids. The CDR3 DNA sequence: TGTGCCAGCAGCCCAACCCAGGGACAGGGTAATTCACCCCTCCACTTT. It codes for CASSPTQGQGNSPLHF.

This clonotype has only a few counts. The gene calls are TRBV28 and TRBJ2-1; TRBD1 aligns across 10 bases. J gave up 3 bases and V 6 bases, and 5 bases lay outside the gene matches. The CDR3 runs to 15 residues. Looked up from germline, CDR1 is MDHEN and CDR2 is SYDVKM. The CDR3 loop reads CASSRDRGYYNEQFF. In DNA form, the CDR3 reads TGTGCCAGCAGCCGGGACAGGGGATACTACAATGAGCAGTTCTTC.